This TCR beta chain was observed in a study of identifying expanded T cells in peripheral blood. This table comes from immunoSEQ multiplex PCR, and its TCRdb copy is limited to in-frame clones, with some not included. The sample has under 70,000 clones, around 87% seen once. In regard to this clone: What it binds is not known.

Study findings and constraints: Variance in clone template counts between two-week samples significantly increased with total template count across all healthy donors. Roughly 1.2 clones differed between technical replicates, versus roughly 17 and 20 over time.

During the collection period, no donor immune events like infections were recorded. The sequenced material came from blood. This receptor was identified in a person aged 18-70 years in good health.

CDR3 amino acids: CASSMRTVNEKLFF. As DNA, the CDR3 is TGTGCCAGTAGTATGCGGACAGTTAATGAAAAACTGTTTTTT. V and J are TRBV19 and TRBJ1-4, with D perhaps matching TRBD1 (6 bases). This CDR3 is built from 14 residues. V was clipped by 3 bases and J by 4 bases, with 9 bases between them. Germline V gives CDR1 LNHDA, CDR2 SQIVND (reference sequence).